This TCR beta chain originates from a study of blood T cells in healthy people across ages. Background on the study: Per every two T cells, about one barcoded beta molecule was captured by template switching.

Every participating donor contributed about 10 milliliters of peripheral blood through a draw. Each sample used at least 6 million PBMCs. The CDR3 consists of 14 residues. Germline lookup yields CDR1 SQVTM and CDR2 ANQGSEA. The V gene lost 3 bases and the J gene lost 0 bases, with 11 bases spanning the gap. Worth noting for this clonotype: Its antigen is currently unknown.

Overall study results and limits: PBMCs went unsorted, and a conclusive naive versus antigen-experienced comparison was therefore prevented.

With a J-beta primer mix and a sample-barcoded 5' primer, a second PCR ran about 6 to 11 cycles. TCRdb called the 5' RACE reads again in MiXCR, with one record for every CDR3 protein. Here the sample spans about 1.6 million distinct CDR3 sequences, around 36% being singletons. The sequence came from a woman aged 25 to 39 in good health. The genes are TRBV29-1 and TRBJ1-2; a possible D gene is TRBD1 (5 bases). Sequencing used blood. Here the CDR3 DNA reads TGCAGCGTTGATAACGGACAAGCTAACTATGGCTACACCTTC. It translates to CSVDNGQANYGYTF. The full variable domain, rest sourced from reference TRBV29-1 and TRBJ1-2, is SAVISQKPSRDICQRGTSLTIQCQVDSQVTMMFWYRQQPGQSLTLIATANQGSEATYESGFVIDKFPISRPNLTFSTLTVSNMSPEDSSIYLCSVDNGQANYGYTFGSGTRLTVV.